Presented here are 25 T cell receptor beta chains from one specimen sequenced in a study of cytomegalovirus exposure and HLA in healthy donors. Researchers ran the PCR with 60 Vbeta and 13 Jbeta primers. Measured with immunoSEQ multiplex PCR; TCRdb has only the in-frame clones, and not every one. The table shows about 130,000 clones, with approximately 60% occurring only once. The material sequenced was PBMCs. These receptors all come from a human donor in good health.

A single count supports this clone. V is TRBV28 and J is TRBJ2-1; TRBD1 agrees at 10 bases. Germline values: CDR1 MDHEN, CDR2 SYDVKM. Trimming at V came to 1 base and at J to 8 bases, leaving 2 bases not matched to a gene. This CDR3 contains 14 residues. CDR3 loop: CASSLFGTGDEQFF. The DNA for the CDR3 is TGTGCCAGCAGTTTATTCGGGACAGGGGATGAGCAGTTCTTC.

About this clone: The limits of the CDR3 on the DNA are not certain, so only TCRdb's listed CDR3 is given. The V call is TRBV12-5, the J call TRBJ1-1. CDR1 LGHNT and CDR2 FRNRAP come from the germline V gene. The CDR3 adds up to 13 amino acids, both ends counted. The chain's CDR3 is CASGFGSGSGTFF.

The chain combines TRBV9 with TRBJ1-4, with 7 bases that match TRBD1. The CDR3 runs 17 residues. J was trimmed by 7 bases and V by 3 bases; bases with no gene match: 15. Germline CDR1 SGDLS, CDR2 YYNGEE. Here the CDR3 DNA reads TGTGCCAGCAGCGGATATGAACAGGGGTGGGCGAGTGAAAAACTGTTTTTT. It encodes CASSGYEQGWASEKLFF.

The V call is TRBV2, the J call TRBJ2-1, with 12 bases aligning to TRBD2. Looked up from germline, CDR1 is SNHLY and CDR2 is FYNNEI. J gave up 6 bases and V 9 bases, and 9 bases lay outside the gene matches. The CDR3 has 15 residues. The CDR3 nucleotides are TGTGCCAGTGTACCGGGACTAGCGGGTCTCAATGAGCAGTTCTTC. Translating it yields CASVPGLAGLNEQFF.

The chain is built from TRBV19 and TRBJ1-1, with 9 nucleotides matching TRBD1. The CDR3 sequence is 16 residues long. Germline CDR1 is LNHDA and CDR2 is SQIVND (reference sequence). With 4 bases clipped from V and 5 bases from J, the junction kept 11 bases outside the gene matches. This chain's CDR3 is CASSTIGTGRRTEAFF. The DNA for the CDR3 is TGTGCCAGTAGTACAATCGGGACAGGGAGACGAACTGAAGCTTTCTTT.

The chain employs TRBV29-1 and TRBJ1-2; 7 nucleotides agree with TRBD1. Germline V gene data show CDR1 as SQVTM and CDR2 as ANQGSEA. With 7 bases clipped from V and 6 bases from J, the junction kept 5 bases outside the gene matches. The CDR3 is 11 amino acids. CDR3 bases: TGCAGCGCCACAGGGGTGGATGGCTACACCTTC. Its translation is CSATGVDGYTF. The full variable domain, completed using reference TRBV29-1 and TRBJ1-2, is SAVISQKPSRDICQRGTSLTIQCQVDSQVTMMFWYRQQPGQSLTLIATANQGSEATYESGFVIDKFPISRPNLTFSTLTVSNMSPEDSSIYLCSATGVDGYTFGSGTRLTVV.

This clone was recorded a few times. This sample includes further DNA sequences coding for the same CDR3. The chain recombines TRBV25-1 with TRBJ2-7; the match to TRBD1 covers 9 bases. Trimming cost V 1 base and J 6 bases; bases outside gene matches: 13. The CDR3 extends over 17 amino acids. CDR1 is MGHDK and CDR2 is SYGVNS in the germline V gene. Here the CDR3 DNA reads TGTGCCAGCAGTGAATCCGTAGGGACAGGGCGTTTGGGCGAGCAGTACTTC. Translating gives CASSESVGTGRLGEQYF.

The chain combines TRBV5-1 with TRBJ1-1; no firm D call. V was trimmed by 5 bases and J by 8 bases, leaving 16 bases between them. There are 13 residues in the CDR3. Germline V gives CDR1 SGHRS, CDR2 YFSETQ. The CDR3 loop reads CASRLLLNSEAFF. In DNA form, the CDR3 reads TGCGCCAGCAGACTCCTCCTTAACAGCGAAGCTTTCTTT.

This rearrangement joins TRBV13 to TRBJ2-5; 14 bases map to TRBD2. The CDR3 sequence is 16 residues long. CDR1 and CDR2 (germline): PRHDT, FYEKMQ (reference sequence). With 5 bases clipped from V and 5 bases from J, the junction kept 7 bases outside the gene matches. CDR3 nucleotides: TGTGCCAGCAGCCCCCGGACTAGCGGGAGGAGGGAGACCCAGTACTTC. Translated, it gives CASSPRTSGRRETQYF.

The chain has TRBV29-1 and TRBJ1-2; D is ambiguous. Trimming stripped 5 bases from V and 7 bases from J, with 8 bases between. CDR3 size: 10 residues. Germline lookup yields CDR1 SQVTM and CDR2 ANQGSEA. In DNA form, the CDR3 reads TGCAGCGTTAAGTCCAGTGGCTACACCTTC. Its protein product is CSVKSSGYTF.

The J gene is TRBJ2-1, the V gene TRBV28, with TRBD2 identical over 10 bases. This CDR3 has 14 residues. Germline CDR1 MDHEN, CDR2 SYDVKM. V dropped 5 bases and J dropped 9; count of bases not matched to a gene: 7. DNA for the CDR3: TGTGCCAGCAGTCCGCTAGCGGGAGAGGGTGAGCAGTTCTTC. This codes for CASSPLAGEGEQFF.

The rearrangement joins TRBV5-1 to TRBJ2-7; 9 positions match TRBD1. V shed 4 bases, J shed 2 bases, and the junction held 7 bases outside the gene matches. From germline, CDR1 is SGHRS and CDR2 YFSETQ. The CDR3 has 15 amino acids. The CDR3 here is CASSLSQGAAYEQYF. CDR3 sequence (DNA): TGCGCCAGCAGCCTGTCACAGGGGGCCGCCTACGAGCAGTACTTC. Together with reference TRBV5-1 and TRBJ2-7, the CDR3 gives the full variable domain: KAGVTQTPRYLIKTRGQQVTLSCSPISGHRSVSWYQQTPGQGLQFLFEYFSETQRNKGNFPGRFSGRQFSNSRSEMNVSTLELGDSALYLCASSLSQGAAYEQYFGPGTRLTVT.

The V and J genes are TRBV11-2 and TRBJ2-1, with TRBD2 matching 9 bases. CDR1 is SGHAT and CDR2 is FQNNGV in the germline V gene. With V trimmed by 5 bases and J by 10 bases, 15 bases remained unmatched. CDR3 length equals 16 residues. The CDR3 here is CASSKTGPYGLAEQFF. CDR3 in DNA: TGTGCCAGCAGCAAAACAGGGCCATATGGACTAGCGGAGCAGTTCTTC.

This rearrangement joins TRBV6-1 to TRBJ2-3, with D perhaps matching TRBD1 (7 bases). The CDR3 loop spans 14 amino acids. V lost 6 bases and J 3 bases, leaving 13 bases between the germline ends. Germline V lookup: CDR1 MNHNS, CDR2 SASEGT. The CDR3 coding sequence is TGTGCCAGCAGCAAGACAGGGAGGACAGATACGCAGTATTTT. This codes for CASSKTGRTDTQYF.

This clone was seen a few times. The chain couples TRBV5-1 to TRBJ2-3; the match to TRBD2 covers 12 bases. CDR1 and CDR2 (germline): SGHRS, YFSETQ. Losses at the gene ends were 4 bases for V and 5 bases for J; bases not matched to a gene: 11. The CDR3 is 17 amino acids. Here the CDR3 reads CASSPRTSGTSKDTQYF. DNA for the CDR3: TGCGCCAGCAGCCCGAGGACTAGCGGGACGTCGAAAGATACGCAGTATTTT.

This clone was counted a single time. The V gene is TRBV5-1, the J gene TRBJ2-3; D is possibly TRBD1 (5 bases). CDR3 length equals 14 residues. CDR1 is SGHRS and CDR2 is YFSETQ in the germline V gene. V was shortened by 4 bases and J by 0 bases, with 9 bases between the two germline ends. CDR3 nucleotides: TGCGCCAGCAGCCAGGACATTAGCACAGATACGCAGTATTTT. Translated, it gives CASSQDISTDTQYF.

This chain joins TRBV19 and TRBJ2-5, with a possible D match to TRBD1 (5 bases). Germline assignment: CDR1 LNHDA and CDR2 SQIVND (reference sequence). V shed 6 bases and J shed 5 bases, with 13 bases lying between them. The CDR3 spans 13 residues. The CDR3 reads CASRAGLGETQYF. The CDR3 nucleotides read TGTGCCAGTAGGGCAGGGCTGGGGGAGACCCAGTACTTC.

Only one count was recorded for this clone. The chain's CDR3 is CASSENAGQTYEQYF. The CDR3 DNA is TGTGCCAGCAGCGAGAACGCAGGACAGACCTACGAGCAGTACTTC. The chain has TRBV11-3 and TRBJ2-7; D perhaps matches TRBD1 (6 bases). The CDR3 contains 15 residues. Germline CDR1 is SGHNT and CDR2 is YENEEA. With 5 bases removed from V and 2 bases from J, the gap between germline ends came to 16 bases.

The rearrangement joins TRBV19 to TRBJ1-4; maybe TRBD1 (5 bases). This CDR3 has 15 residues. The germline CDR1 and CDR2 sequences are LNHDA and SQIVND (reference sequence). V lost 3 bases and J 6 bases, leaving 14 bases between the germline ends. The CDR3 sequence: CASSIAGAGDEKLFF. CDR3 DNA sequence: TGTGCCAGTAGTATCGCCGGAGCGGGGGATGAAAAACTGTTTTTT.

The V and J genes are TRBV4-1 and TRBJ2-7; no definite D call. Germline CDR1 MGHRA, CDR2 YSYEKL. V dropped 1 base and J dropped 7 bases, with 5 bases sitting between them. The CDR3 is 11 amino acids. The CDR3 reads CASSQGQEQYF. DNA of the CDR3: TGCGCCAGCAGCCAAGGGCAGGAGCAGTACTTC.

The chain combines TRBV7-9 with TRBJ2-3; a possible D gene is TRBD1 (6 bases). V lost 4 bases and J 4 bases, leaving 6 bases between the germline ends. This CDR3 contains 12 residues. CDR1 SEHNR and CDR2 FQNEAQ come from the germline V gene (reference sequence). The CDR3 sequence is CASSWGPDTQYF. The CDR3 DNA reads TGTGCCAGCAGCTGGGGGCCAGATACGCAGTATTTT.

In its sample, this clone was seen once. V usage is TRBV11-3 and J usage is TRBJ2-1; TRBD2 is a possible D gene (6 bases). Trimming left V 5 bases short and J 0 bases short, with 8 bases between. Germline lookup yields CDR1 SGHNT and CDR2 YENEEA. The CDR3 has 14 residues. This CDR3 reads CASSAGSSYNEQFF. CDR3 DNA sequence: TGTGCCAGCAGCGCCGGGAGCTCCTACAATGAGCAGTTCTTC.

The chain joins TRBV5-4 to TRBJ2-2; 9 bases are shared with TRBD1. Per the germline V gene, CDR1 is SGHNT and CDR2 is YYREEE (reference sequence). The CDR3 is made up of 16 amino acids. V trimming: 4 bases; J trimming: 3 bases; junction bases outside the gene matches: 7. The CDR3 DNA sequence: TGTGCCAGCAGCCGCGCCCGACAGGGGGACACCGGGGAGCTGTTTTTT. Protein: CASSRARQGDTGELFF.

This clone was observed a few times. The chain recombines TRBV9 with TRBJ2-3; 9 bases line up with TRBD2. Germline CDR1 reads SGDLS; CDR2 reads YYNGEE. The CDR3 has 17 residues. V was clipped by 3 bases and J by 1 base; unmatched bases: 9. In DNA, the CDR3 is TGTGCCAGCAGCGAGAGGGGGAGACTAGCGGGCACAGATACGCAGTATTTT. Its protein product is CASSERGRLAGTDTQYF.

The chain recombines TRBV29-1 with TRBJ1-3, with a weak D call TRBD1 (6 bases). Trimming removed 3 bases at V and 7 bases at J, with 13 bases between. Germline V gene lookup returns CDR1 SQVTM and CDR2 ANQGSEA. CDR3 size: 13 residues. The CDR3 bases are TGCAGCGTTGACCCGGGGGGCGGGAACACCATATATTTT. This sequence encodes CSVDPGGGNTIYF.